This T cell receptor beta chain was documented in a study of T cell responses to AZD1222 COVID-19 vaccine. Study-level background: Researchers grouped second doses given at about 4 or about 12 weeks into one pool.

Of note for this clone: Its target is not known.

The data were produced by immunoSEQ multiplex PCR, yet TCRdb's version contains in-frame clones alone and is incomplete. Among around 76,000 clones listed, roughly 84% were seen once. General observations from the study: Possibly, clonal diversity was underestimated; donors were largely white British and included more females. Spike-wide vaccine-associated CD4 TCRs dominated at 160-218 and 743-854.

From germline, CDR1 is SGHNT and CDR2 YENEEA. Trimming took 5 bases from V and 0 from J, leaving 14 bases between them. This CDR3 has 16 residues. The sample in question was peripheral blood, obtained on day 0 of AZD1222 vaccination. The sequence came from an adult in good health. This chain links TRBV11-3 with TRBJ1-5; maybe TRBD1 (6 bases). This CDR3 is CASSPRGLFSNQPQHF. The DNA for the CDR3 is TGTGCCAGCAGCCCTCGGGGGCTTTTTAGCAATCAGCCCCAGCATTTT.